This T cell receptor (beta chain) is from a study of T cell responses to AZD1222 COVID-19 vaccine. Overall study findings and caveats: White British ancestry dominated among donors, who included more females, and clonal diversity was possibly underestimated. Regions 160-218 and 743-854 held dominance among vaccine-associated CD4 TCRs, which spanned spike.

Concerning this clone itself: Its antigen is not identified.

V gave up 4 bases and J gave up 5 bases; unmatched junction bases: 4. CDR1 and CDR2 (germline): SEHNR, FQNEAQ (reference sequence). This CDR3 is built from 13 residues. Using immunoSEQ multiplex PCR, the repertoire was profiled, and TCRdb retains in-frame clones only, with some absent. The sample lists some 99,000 clones; about 89% were seen once. The TCR was taken from an adult who received the AZD1222 COVID-19 vaccine. V gene TRBV7-9 combines with J gene TRBJ1-2; 7 bases fit TRBD1. The material sequenced was peripheral blood, taken 28 days after the second AZD1222 dose. This CDR3 reads CASSSGQRYGYTF. The CDR3 DNA is TGTGCCAGCAGCTCGGGACAGAGATATGGCTACACCTTC. Supplemented by reference TRBV7-9 and TRBJ1-2, the full variable domain reads DTGVSQNPRHKITKRGQNVTFRCDPISEHNRLYWYRQTLGQGPEFLTYFQNEAQLEKSRLLSDRFSAERPKGSFSTLEIQRTEQGDSAMYLCASSSGQRYGYTFGSGTRLTVV.